Presented here are 10 T cell receptor beta chains from one specimen sequenced in a study of T cell repertoires in cytomegalovirus infection. These receptors are not linked to any known antigen. From the reads, TCRdb called clonotypes with MiXCR, one entry per CDR3 protein. The table records approximately 50,000 distinct CDR3 sequences, about 20% of them present only once. Source: CD8+ T cells from cultured PBMCs, taken from culture after CMV antigen stimulation. The source of these receptors is a human donor in good health (CMV status not recorded). Some clones in this sample may be carry-over from other donors' samples.

This clonotype was found a few times. The rearrangement uses TRBV6-1 and TRBJ1-2; no reliable D call. CDR1 MNHNS and CDR2 SASEGT come from the germline V gene. Trimming removed 3 bases at V and 8 bases at J, with 7 bases between. CDR3 length equals 11 residues. The CDR3: CASSDYEGYTF. The CDR3 DNA is TGTGCCAGCAGTGATTACGAGGGCTACACCTTC.

This clonotype was seen more than once but under ten times. The chain carries TRBV27 and TRBJ2-7; D unresolved. Looked up from germline, CDR1 is MNHEY and CDR2 is SMNVEV (reference sequence). The V gene lost 4 bases and the J gene lost 3 bases, with 10 bases spanning the gap. The length of the CDR3 is 13 residues. CDR3 bases: TGTGCCAGCAGTTACGAGAGTGGCTACGAGCAGTACTTC. It is translated as CASSYESGYEQYF.

This chain uses TRBV7-2 with TRBJ2-5, with a possible D match to TRBD1 (7 bases). V lost 2 bases to trimming and J lost 5 bases, with 15 bases between them. The CDR3 runs 15 residues. Germline V gives CDR1 SGHTA, CDR2 FQGNSA. CDR3 in amino acids: CASSLNKGAGETQYF. The CDR3 coding sequence is TGTGCCAGCAGCTTAAATAAGGGGGCGGGGGAGACCCAGTACTTC.

This clonotype was observed a few times. This chain connects TRBV11-2 to TRBJ1-5; no definite D call. Germline values: CDR1 SGHAT, CDR2 FQNNGV. Between the trimmed V and J ends, which lost 4 bases and 7 bases, there was a span of 11 bases. The CDR3 contains 13 residues. The CDR3 loop reads CASSSFGRQPQHF. DNA for the CDR3: TGTGCCAGCAGCTCCTTTGGACGGCAGCCCCAGCATTTT.

The chain is built from TRBV7-2 and TRBJ1-6; D uncertain. The V end lost 0 bases, the J end lost 5 bases, and 11 bases lay between the germline ends. Per germline, CDR1 SGHTA and CDR2 FQGNSA. The CDR3 is 16 residues long. CDR3 bases: TGTGCCAGCAGCTTAGCGGTGCAGTTGAATAATTCACCCCTCCACTTT. Protein: CASSLAVQLNNSPLHF. Based on the CDR3 plus reference TRBV7-2 and TRBJ1-6, the full variable domain is GAGVSQSPSNKVTEKGKDVELRCDPISGHTALYWYRQSLGQGLEFLIYFQGNSAPDKSGLPSDRFSAERTGGSVSTLTIQRTQQEDSAVYLCASSLAVQLNNSPLHFGNGTRLTVT.

This clonotype was observed a few times. The chain recombines TRBV7-8 with TRBJ2-4, with D hard to call. The ends were cut back, 4 bases at V and 5 bases at J, with 15 bases in the middle. Germline V gene data show CDR1 as SGHVS and CDR2 as FQNEAQ. The CDR3 spans 15 residues. The CDR3 DNA follows: TGTGCCAGCAGCTCTTTGGGAAACGGGCAAAACATTCAGTACTTC. Protein: CASSSLGNGQNIQYF. Drawing the rest from reference TRBV7-8 and TRBJ2-4, the complete variable domain is GAGVSQSPRYKVAKRGQDVALRCDPISGHVSLFWYQQALGQGPEFLTYFQNEAQLDKSGLPSDRFFAERPEGSVSTLKIQRTQQEDSAVYLCASSSLGNGQNIQYFGAGTRLSVL.

The chain is built from TRBV7-2 and TRBJ1-2; no definite D call. V shed 5 bases and J shed 1 base, with 11 bases lying between them. CDR1 SGHTA and CDR2 FQGNSA come from the germline V gene. The CDR3 is made up of 14 amino acids. CDR3 bases: TGTGCCAGCAGCCCCCCGTGGGTTAACTATGGCTACACCTTC. Protein: CASSPPWVNYGYTF.

This clonotype was seen more than once but under ten times. The rearrangement uses TRBV10-3 and TRBJ1-2; no clear D. Germline V gene lookup returns CDR1 ENHRY and CDR2 SYGVKD. This CDR3 has 15 amino acids. The V and J ends lost 2 bases and 2 bases respectively, with 12 bases between them. The CDR3 is CAISEGPARNYGYTF. CDR3 in DNA: TGTGCCATCAGTGAGGGTCCAGCCAGAAACTATGGCTACACCTTC.

The table lists this clonotype with a few counts. This chain joins TRBV12-3 or TRBV12-4 and TRBJ2-3; weak D call: TRBD2 (5 bases). This CDR3 comprises 14 residues. Trimming left V 3 bases short and J 8 bases short, with 15 bases between. The CDR3 DNA follows: TGTGCCAGCAGTTTTGGGTCCCGCGAGGGTACGCAGTATTTT. Translating it yields CASSFGSREGTQYF.

This clonotype was counted at least ten times. The chain joins TRBV6-2 or TRBV6-3 to TRBJ1-1; D may be TRBD1 (6 bases). V lost 6 bases to trimming and J lost 3 bases, with 26 bases between them. Germline CDR1 reads MNHEY; CDR2 reads SVGEGT. The CDR3 sequence is 18 residues long. The CDR3 protein is CASRIPGLGAATHTEAFF. The CDR3, as DNA: TGTGCCAGCAGGATACCAGGTTTGGGGGCCGCAACCCACACTGAAGCTTTCTTT.